This T cell receptor beta chain was captured in a study of control samples from healthy donors and cancer patients. Assay: immunoSEQ multiplex PCR; the TCRdb copy retains only in-frame clones and omits some. The sample carries 150,000 or so clones, approximately 92% recorded once. Germline CDR1 and CDR2: MNHEY and SVGEGT. Trimming took 5 bases from V and 3 from J; bases not matched to a gene: 6. This CDR3 has 15 residues. This TCR came from a woman aged 55-70 years in good health. The V call is TRBV6-2 or TRBV6-3, the J call TRBJ1-5, with 8 bases aligning to TRBD1. The sequenced sample consisted of blood. CDR3 in amino acids: CASSTTGGNNQPQHF. For the CDR3, the DNA is TGTGCCAGCAGTACCACAGGGGGTAACAATCAGCCCCAGCATTTT.